This T cell receptor (beta chain) is from a study of T cell responses to AZD1222 COVID-19 vaccine (dated by TCRdb to about 2021). General notes on the study: TCR sequencing was performed for fewer than 250 trial participants, of whom around 210 were given two doses of AZD1222 and approximately 25 were given two doses of MenACWY control vaccine. Enrollment into the trials was organized by age into subgroups of 18-55, 56-69 and 70-plus years, and those subgroups contained about 160, 30 and 59 TCR-sequenced participants, respectively.

Results the study describes overall, beyond this receptor: Conclusions about previously exposed vaccinees were limited because only a handful of AZD1222 recipients were SARS-CoV-2 seropositive at baseline. In the small 56-69-year group, the increase in depth fell short of significance, most likely because of low power. CD4 TCRs associated with the vaccine covered the entire spike protein, and the dominant responses were in regions 160-218 and 743-854. A significant rise in spike-specific TCR breadth and depth was observed after two AZD1222 doses relative to day 0 and relative to MenACWY recipients. Most participants were white British and females outnumbered males, and the authors suggested that clonal diversity may have been underestimated. Because no day 14 peak-response samples were available, the repertoires could be characterized only after the peak T cell response. Nearly half of unique spike-specific TCRs reportedly recognized epitopes outside regions mutated in the B.1.351 and B.1.1.7 variants.

This clone has just one count. Its binding antigen is unknown. Base qualities are not at hand, and no much larger clone is one base apart. The time point tag for this specimen amounts to: about 28 days (+/-7) after the second vaccine dose. This specimen's treatment or condition label, interpreted: meningococcal conjugate vaccine given as trial control. Samples from vaccinated people were obtained from the UK trials COV001 and COV002, which included a single-blind randomized controlled phase 2/3 trial of AZD1222 (ChAdOx1 nCoV-19) in healthy adults. Trial participant PBMC samples were collected at day 0 and day 28 after the second dose for TCRbeta chain sequencing. The CDR3 regions of human TCRbeta chains were analyzed by immunosequencing. The original methods were these. Repertoire TCRs were checked for matches against a reference library of SARS-CoV-2-specific TCRs that had been generated using the MIRA antigen-specificity platform. Breadth was defined as the fraction of unique TCRs that were SARS-CoV-2-associated, and depth was defined as the fraction of total T cells that were SARS-CoV-2-associated. Using the MIRA data, every spike-specific TCR was mapped to the spike region that the TCR reacted to and assigned to either a CD4 or a CD8 class. Log10-transformed breadth and depth values were compared by one-way ANOVA with Sidak's multiple comparisons tests. The immuneACCESS repertoire file appears here via TCRdb, limited to in-frame rearrangements. These files lack a portion of the clones; in checked studies, under half of the deficit traces to unresolved V genes, and the cause of the others is not known. Clone size and the V and J calls come from that table; the DNA yielded D and trimming. For this sample the table gives around 220,000 clones, of which 90% to 95% were detected only once. The ten largest clones represent 1.5% to 2% of the sample.

The origin of this receptor is an adult who received the MenACWY meningococcal vaccine as a control. Sequenced here: peripheral blood, sampled 28 days after the second dose of the MenACWY control vaccine.

The sequence in DNA is TGTGCCCTGTTCCCGGACAGCCCGAACACTGAAGCTTTCTTT. Its translation is CALFPDSPNTEAFF. The receptor chain draws on TRBV30 and TRBJ1-1; TRBD1 is perhaps the D gene, given 6 matching bases. The V and J ends are trimmed by 8 bases and 1 base, leaving 17 bases between them. Sequences GTSNPN (CDR1) and SVGIG (CDR2) are obtained from the germline V gene (reference sequence). From cysteine to phenylalanine, the CDR3 is 14 amino acids long. Just the 42-base CDR3 DNA is kept, in frame starting at base 1.